This TCR beta chain was captured in a study of CD4 T cells in relation to SARS-CoV-2 and coronaviruses. Study as a whole: The negative reference was HIV-1 Nef peptide pool or peptide-free culture. Notes on the study in general: Roughly 65% of donors had memory CD4+ clonotypes crossrecognizing SARS-CoV-2 and common cold coronavirus spike.

Assay used: immunoSEQ multiplex PCR; TCRdb lists only in-frame clones, some missing. Of about 21,000 clones listed, 65% to 80% are singletons. Concerning this clone itself: Its antigen is still unknown.

Unexposed donor CD4+ T cells date from about 2011-2019, before the COVID-19 pandemic. Isolation of CD4+ T cells took place after nine to ten days in culture. Cells permitting, SARS-CoV-2 S/N and four cold-coronavirus spikes were tested on unexposed-donor CD4+ T cells. Cultures received half-medium IL-2 refreshes on days 3 and 7. Between the trimmed V and J ends, which lost 3 bases and 3 bases, there was a span of 15 bases. This CDR3 has 15 amino acids. In germline, CDR1 is MGHRA, CDR2 YSYEKL. Sequenced: CD4+ T cells from PBMCs, cultured in vitro. The chain employs TRBV4-1 and TRBJ2-7; D is tentatively TRBD1 or TRBD2 (5 bases each). The clonotype was recovered from a human donor in good health. The CDR3: CASSHPAGTYYEQYF. CDR3 coding DNA: TGCGCCAGCAGCCACCCCGCCGGGACCTACTACGAGCAGTACTTC.